Listed below are T cell receptor beta chains from one sample, sequenced in a study of human thymus T cells. TCRdb's copy holds only in-frame clones and misses some; the assay was immunoSEQ multiplex PCR. The sample has 60,000 to 75,000 clones, roughly 96% seen once. What was sequenced was thymus tissue. The receptor set was obtained from a girl younger than two with a congenital heart defect but otherwise immunologically healthy. CDR3s include the opening cysteine and the closing phenylalanine or tryptophan.

cdr3_length,v_call,cdr3_aa
12,TRBV11-2,CASTELNTEAFF
19,TRBV5-1,CASSSHADPSAADSYEQYF
15,TRBV25-1,CASGRRDRDNEKLFF
17,TRBV9,CASSVPPTSSHTGELFF
18,TRBV27,CASSLLGSGGSLRQPQHF
16,TRBV6-1,CASSDFGGEANYGYTF
11,TRBV6-5,CASSLAAQLFF
13,TRBV2,CASSETGGYGYTF
14,TRBV11-3,CASSLNEQNTEAFF
13,TRBV7-2,CASSPQGAVEQYF
15,TRBV6-5,CASRELAGVLNEQFF
16,TRBV5-5,CASSSQGDSTNEKLFF
14,TRBV5-1,CASSFPRPQETQYF
19,TRBV2,CASRDPGLAIRSSYNEQFF
13,TRBV29-1,CSVGEFSGNTIYF
14,TRBV12-5,CASGSTPTYNEQFF
16,TRBV27,CASSTPHRGRNTEAFF
15,TRBV7-9,CASSSGGRSIGEQFF
14,TRBV28,CASSPVRGSYEQYF
13,TRBV6-1,CASGETVNTEAFF
14,TRBV30,CAWSVRGLYNEQFF
16,TRBV5-1,CASSLPVSRTDNEQFF
15,TRBV15,CATSQTTGVDYGYTF
17,TRBV4-3,CASSHIGTHLTNTEAFF
18,TRBV5-1,CASSLGWVGPPSTDTQYF
11,TRBV20-1,CSAKANTEAFF
17,TRBV10-1,CASSESPWGLENYEQYF
16,TRBV7-2,CASSLGPSGSSGELFF
16,TRBV19,CASSSRVSGKVSPQHF
14,TRBV11-2,CASSWGTVGNTIYF
12,TRBV4-1,CASRGLQETQYF
14,TRBV10-3,CAIRDDRDRGKLFF
15,TRBV13,CASSPPVPLVGEQFF
17,TRBV4-1,CASSQDPGTGAYNEQFF
15,TRBV6-1,CASSPRGRSKNIQYF
15,TRBV5-1,CASSPRTPYSYEQYF
11,TRBV20-1,CSARGPYEQYF
13,TRBV28,CASSYDRGPKLFF
14,TRBV18,CASSPPGQGPGYTF
15,TRBV9,CASSPREGEWYEQYF
16,TRBV9,CASSVGELAGDNEQFF
19,TRBV6-1,CASSASLHRAGSSYNEQFF
18,TRBV4-1,CASSQEGGPPWVYYEQYF
14,TRBV11-2,CASSWGGRASRQYF
15,TRBV14,CASSQFQAGGREQYF
16,TRBV5-4,CASSLTPGGRGEKLFF
14,TRBV19,CASSGRAGTGELFF
12,TRBV6-1,CASRPRIKALHF
14,TRBV9,CASSVLAGDYEQYF
14,TRBV7-9,CASSFDRGQETQYF
8,TRBV19,CALQPQHF
15,TRBV9,CASSVERQATDTQYF
15,TRBV7-2,CASRGASGRDYEQYF
13,TRBV12-5,CASGPGLNYGYTF
16,TRBV7-3,CASSLTGPDRVGELFF